This passage covers 14 T cell receptor beta chains from one sample sequenced in a study of cytomegalovirus exposure and HLA in healthy donors. The study ran its PCR with 60 Vbeta and 13 Jbeta primers. Using immunoSEQ multiplex PCR, the repertoire was profiled, and TCRdb retains in-frame clones only, with some absent. In total, the table holds 45,000 to 70,000 clones. Specimen: PBMCs. These TCRs come from a woman in her fifties or sixties in good health and CMV-seropositive.

V is TRBV29-1 and J is TRBJ2-1; 10 positions match TRBD2. This CDR3 is 14 amino acids long. From germline, CDR1 is SQVTM and CDR2 ANQGSEA. Trimming removed 4 bases from V and 5 bases from J; junction bases left unmatched: 5. Written as DNA, the CDR3 is TGCAGCGTTGGGAGGACTAGCGGCAACAATGAGCAGTTCTTC. Protein: CSVGRTSGNNEQFF.

V usage is TRBV4-1 and J usage is TRBJ2-5; tentative D call: TRBD2 (6 bases). The CDR3 totals 15 residues. V lost 1 base and J 2 bases, leaving 11 bases between the germline ends. Germline values: CDR1 MGHRA, CDR2 YSYEKL. The CDR3 coding sequence is TGCGCCAGCAGCCAAGCCGGGAGAGCTCAAGAGACCCAGTACTTC. Translation: CASSQAGRAQETQYF.

The chain joins TRBV7-9 to TRBJ2-4; D might be TRBD1 (5 bases). CDR3 size: 17 residues. Germline V gene lookup returns CDR1 SEHNR and CDR2 FQNEAQ (reference sequence). Trimming cost V 3 bases and J 0 bases, with 15 bases left between them. CDR3 protein: CASSFRQLPLAKNIQYF. Written as DNA, the CDR3 is TGTGCCAGCAGCTTTAGACAGTTACCTCTAGCCAAAAACATTCAGTACTTC.

The chain is built from TRBV5-1 and TRBJ2-6, with no clear D. V was clipped by 0 bases and J by 4 bases, with 11 bases between them. The CDR3 is 16 residues long. Germline CDR1 reads SGHRS; CDR2 reads YFSETQ. The CDR3 nucleotides are TGCGCCAGCAGCTTGGCCGTTGGTACAGGGGCCAACGTCCTGACTTTC. Translation gives CASSLAVGTGANVLTF.

The chain is built from TRBV20-1 and TRBJ1-1; D is ambiguous. V lost 0 bases and J lost 8, with 7 bases in between. Germline V gene lookup returns CDR1 DFQATT and CDR2 SNEGSKA (reference sequence). The CDR3 runs 11 residues. CDR3: CSARDLREAFF. The CDR3, as DNA: TGCAGTGCTAGAGATCTCAGGGAAGCTTTCTTT.

V and J are TRBV7-9 and TRBJ2-3; 8 nucleotides align to TRBD1. From germline, CDR1 is SEHNR and CDR2 FQNEAQ (reference sequence). The CDR3 contains 16 residues. Trimming at V came to 5 bases and at J to 6 bases, leaving 13 bases not matched to a gene. CDR3 region: CASSAQWTGSADTQYF. The CDR3 coding sequence is TGTGCCAGCAGCGCCCAATGGACAGGGTCCGCCGATACGCAGTATTTT. Full variable domain (outside the CDR3, taken from reference TRBV7-9 and TRBJ2-3): DTGVSQNPRHKITKRGQNVTFRCDPISEHNRLYWYRQTLGQGPEFLTYFQNEAQLEKSRLLSDRFSAERPKGSFSTLEIQRTEQGDSAMYLCASSAQWTGSADTQYFGPGTRLTVL.

V is TRBV28 and J is TRBJ1-5; D is ambiguous. This CDR3 spans 14 amino acids. Trimming shortened V by 7 bases and J by 5 bases, and 15 bases separated the two germline ends. Germline-derived CDR1 and CDR2 are MDHEN and SYDVKM. The CDR3 DNA reads as TGTGCCAGCACCCCCAGCAGCGGGGATCAGCCCCAGCATTTT. It yields the protein CASTPSSGDQPQHF.

V usage is TRBV25-1 and J usage is TRBJ2-7; the match to TRBD1 covers 8 bases. CDR1 and CDR2 (germline): MGHDK, SYGVNS. CDR3 size: 14 residues. Trimming took 6 bases from V and 7 from J; bases not matched to a gene: 11. The CDR3 loop reads CASSDRTGPTEQYF. CDR3 coding DNA: TGTGCCAGCAGCGACCGGACAGGGCCCACGGAGCAGTACTTC.

This CDR3 reads CASSFNSPLGHLSYEQYF. The CDR3 region has the DNA TGTGCCAGCAGCTTCAATAGCCCCTTGGGACACCTCTCCTACGAGCAGTACTTC. The chain links TRBV11-2 to TRBJ2-7, with D tentatively TRBD1 (6 bases). This CDR3 contains 18 residues. Germline CDR1 is SGHAT and CDR2 is FQNNGV. V lost 3 bases and J 0 bases, leaving 21 bases between the germline ends.

The CDR3 protein is CASSTQSYEQYF. CDR3 nucleotides: TGCGCCAGCAGTACACAGTCCTACGAGCAGTACTTC. This chain connects TRBV10-2 to TRBJ2-7; D remains unclear. The length of the CDR3 is 12 residues. With 5 bases removed from V and 1 base from J, the gap between germline ends came to 6 bases. The germline V gene encodes CDR1 WSHSY and CDR2 SAAADI.

The chain employs TRBV9 and TRBJ2-7; 9 bases match TRBD1. V lost 3 bases and J lost 4; bases outside the gene matches: 5. CDR1 SGDLS and CDR2 YYNGEE come from the germline V gene. The CDR3 sequence is 14 residues long. The CDR3 loop reads CASSATGGVYEQYF. CDR3 nucleotides: TGTGCCAGCAGCGCTACAGGGGGCGTTTACGAGCAGTACTTC.

The chain couples TRBV19 to TRBJ2-7, with D perhaps TRBD1 (6 bases). CDR3 length equals 14 residues. Germline-derived CDR1 and CDR2 are LNHDA and SQIVND (reference sequence). With 3 bases removed from V and 6 bases from J, the gap between germline ends came to 15 bases. The CDR3 nucleotides read TGTGCCAGTAGTATCGTGGCACAGGGCCCCGAGCAGTACTTC. Its protein product is CASSIVAQGPEQYF.

The chain joins TRBV6-5 to TRBJ1-1; the D gene is possibly TRBD1 (6 bases). This CDR3 region has 12 residues. CDR1 MNHEY and CDR2 SVGAGI come from the germline V gene. V was pared by 10 bases and J by 3 bases, with 12 bases between. This CDR3 reads CATAEGDTEAFF. CDR3 sequence (DNA): TGTGCCACGGCTGAGGGGGACACTGAAGCTTTCTTT.

The V and J genes are TRBV7-6 and TRBJ1-1; 7 nucleotides agree with TRBD1. This CDR3 is 15 amino acids long. With V trimmed by 0 bases and J by 0 bases, 1 base remained unmatched. Germline CDR1 and CDR2: SGHVS and FNYEAQ. The chain's CDR3 is CASSLARGLNTEAFF. In nucleotides, the CDR3 is TGTGCCAGCAGCTTAGCGAGGGGGCTGAACACTGAAGCTTTCTTT.